Sequencing of this T cell receptor beta chain was carried out in a study of neoadjuvant nivolumab and ipilimumab in lung cancer. Study in general: Nivolumab 3 mg/kg was given days 1, 15 and 29, plus ipilimumab 1 mg/kg day 1 in combination.

General observations from the study: Compared with tumor-adjacent uninvolved lung, resected tumors showed greater richness and clonality. Resected-tumor TCR richness correlated positively with pretherapy blood richness.

The germline V and J ends were trimmed by 0 bases and 5 bases, with 13 bases remaining between them. From germline, CDR1 is SEHNR and CDR2 FQNEAQ (reference sequence). This CDR3 has 16 amino acids. With respect to this clone: What it binds is unknown.

Clones were sequenced by immunoSEQ multiplex PCR, and TCRdb holds only the in-frame ones, with some missing. The repertoire holds fewer than 20,000 clones, with 80% to 90% as singletons. Specimen: peripheral blood, collected before neoadjuvant nivolumab, alone or with ipilimumab. This sequence joins TRBV7-9 and TRBJ2-2; tentative D call: TRBD2 (5 bases). This clonotype was obtained from an adult with non-small cell lung cancer. The CDR3 coding sequence is TGTGCCAGCAGCTTAGCTCCGGGAACACTGACCGGGGAGCTGTTTTTT. The encoded protein is CASSLAPGTLTGELFF.